A selection of T cell receptor beta chains follows, all from one sample in a study of OX40 agonist ivuxolimab in advanced cancers. The data were produced by immunoSEQ multiplex PCR, yet TCRdb's version contains in-frame clones alone and is incomplete. The sample has approximately 82,000 clones, 85% to 90% seen once; the top ten hold about 1.9%. This specimen consisted of CD4+ or CD8+ T cells sorted from blood, obtained in a trial of the OX40 agonist ivuxolimab. These receptors originate from an adult with an advanced solid tumor such as melanoma, head and neck, liver or kidney cancer. Each CDR3 is given with its conserved first and last residue. A D gene is named only where the DNA matches it firmly. Expanded clones are given a class, and other clones once, few, many or no size at all.

J	size	length	V	D	CDR3	DNA
TRBJ1-1	.	13	TRBV10-3	.	CAIQSNWDTEAFF	TGTGCCATCCAGAGCAATTGGGACACTGAAGCTTTCTTT
TRBJ1-6	.	13	TRBV6-1	.	CASSETAGRPLHF	TGTGCCAGCAGTGAAACGGCGGGAAGGCCCCTCCACTTT
TRBJ2-3	.	15	TRBV7-8	.	CASSLWGGQTDTQYF	TGTGCCAGCAGCTTATGGGGTGGGCAGACAGATACGCAGTATTTT
TRBJ2-7	.	15	TRBV7-9	TRBD2	CASSLLAQSSYEQYF	TGTGCCAGCAGCCTACTAGCGCAAAGCTCCTACGAGCAGTACTTC
TRBJ1-3	.	16	TRBV27	.	CASSLSFGQIGNTIYF	TGTGCCAGCAGTTTATCGTTTGGGCAGATCGGAAACACCATATATTTT
TRBJ1-1	.	14	TRBV18	.	CASSPGEANTEAFF	TGTGCCAGCTCACCAGGGGAGGCGAACACTGAAGCTTTCTTT
TRBJ1-2	.	13	TRBV2	.	CASSERGAGGYTF	TGTGCCAGCAGTGAACGGGGGGCTGGAGGCTACACCTTC
TRBJ1-3	.	15	TRBV6-1	.	CASSPGAGAGNTIYF	TGTGCCAGCAGTCCAGGTGCGGGGGCTGGAAACACCATATATTTT
TRBJ2-5	.	13	TRBV5-1	.	CASSPGAQETQYF	TGCGCCAGCAGTCCAGGGGCCCAAGAGACCCAGTACTTC
TRBJ1-1	.	14	TRBV5-1	.	CASKAQTENTEAFF	TGCGCCAGCAAGGCACAAACCGAGAACACTGAAGCTTTCTTT
TRBJ2-4	.	13	TRBV2	.	CASQGLAKNIQYF	TGTGCCAGCCAGGGTTTAGCCAAAAACATTCAGTACTTC
TRBJ1-6	few	13	TRBV6-5	.	CASSRPGGSPLHF	TGTGCCAGCAGTCGGCCGGGGGGTTCACCCCTCCACTTT
TRBJ1-5	.	16	TRBV4-1	.	CASSPLSLGDNQPQHF	TGCGCCAGCAGCCCCTTGAGTTTAGGGGACAATCAGCCCCAGCATTTT
TRBJ1-5	medium-sized	12	TRBV2	.	CASSQATGPQHF	TGTGCCAGCAGTCAAGCGACAGGGCCCCAGCATTTT
TRBJ2-5	.	13	TRBV5-5	.	CASSLAPAETQYF	TGTGCCAGCAGCTTGGCCCCCGCCGAGACCCAGTACTTC
TRBJ2-2	.	14	TRBV10-3	.	CAISESPATGELFF	TGTGCCATCAGTGAGTCCCCTGCGACCGGGGAGCTGTTTTTT
TRBJ2-1	.	12	TRBV6-5	.	CASSLQGYEQFF	TGTGCCAGCAGTTTACAGGGCTATGAGCAGTTCTTC
TRBJ1-2	.	14	TRBV27	TRBD1	CASSSDREAYGYTF	TGTGCCAGCAGCTCCGACAGGGAGGCCTATGGCTACACCTTC
TRBJ2-7	.	15	TRBV14	TRBD1	CASSQGTGGADEQYF	TGTGCCAGCAGCCAGGGGACAGGGGGCGCGGACGAGCAGTACTTC
TRBJ2-4	.	14	TRBV5-1	.	CASSLEPPTGIQYF	TGCGCCAGCAGCTTGGAACCGCCTACAGGCATTCAGTACTTC
TRBJ2-3	.	15	TRBV7-9	.	CASSPGLYSTDTQYF	TGTGCCAGCAGCCCAGGACTTTACAGCACAGATACGCAGTATTTT
TRBJ1-1	.	15	TRBV19	.	CASSISQSMNTEAFF	TGTGCCAGTAGTATATCGCAGAGCATGAACACTGAAGCTTTCTTT
TRBJ2-7	.	16	TRBV9	TRBD2	CASSVSGLAGAHEQYF	TGTGCCAGCAGCGTATCCGGACTAGCGGGAGCCCACGAGCAGTACTTC
TRBJ2-3	.	15	TRBV19	.	CASSMTGWSTDTQYF	TGTGCCAGTAGTATGACTGGATGGAGCACAGATACGCAGTATTTT
TRBJ2-1	.	14	TRBV7-8	.	CASSWQDSYNEQFF	TGTGCCAGCAGCTGGCAGGACTCCTACAATGAGCAGTTCTTC
TRBJ2-1	.	16	TRBV11-3	TRBD2	CASSLASAGAYNEQFF	TGTGCCAGCAGCTTAGCTTCCGCGGGAGCCTACAATGAGCAGTTCTTC